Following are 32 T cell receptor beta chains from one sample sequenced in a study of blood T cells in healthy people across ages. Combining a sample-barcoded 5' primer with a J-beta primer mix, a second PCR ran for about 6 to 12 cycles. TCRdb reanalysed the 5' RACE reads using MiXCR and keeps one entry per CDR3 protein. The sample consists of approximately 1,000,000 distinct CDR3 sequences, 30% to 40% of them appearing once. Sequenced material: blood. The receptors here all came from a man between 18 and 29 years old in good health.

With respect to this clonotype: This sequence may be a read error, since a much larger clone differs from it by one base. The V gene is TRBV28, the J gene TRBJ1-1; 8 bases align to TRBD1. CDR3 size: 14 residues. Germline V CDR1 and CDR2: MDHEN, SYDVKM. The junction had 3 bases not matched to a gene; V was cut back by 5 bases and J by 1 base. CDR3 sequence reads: CASSGDRSNTEAFF. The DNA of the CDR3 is TGTGCCAGCAGTGGGGACAGGTCGAACACTGAAGCTTTCTTT. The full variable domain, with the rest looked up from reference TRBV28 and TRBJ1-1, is DVKVTQSSRYLVKRTGEKVFLECVQDMDHENMFWYRQDPGLGLRLIYFSYDVKMKEKGDIPEGYSVSREKKERFSLILESASTNQTSMYLCASSGDRSNTEAFFGQGTRLTVV.

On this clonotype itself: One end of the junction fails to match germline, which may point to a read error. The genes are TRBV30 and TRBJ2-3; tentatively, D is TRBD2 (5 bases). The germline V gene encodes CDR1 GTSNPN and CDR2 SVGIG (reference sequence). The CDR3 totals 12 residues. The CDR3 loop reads CAGSYGTDTQYF. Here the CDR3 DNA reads TGTGCCGGGAGTTACGGCACAGATACGCAGTATTTT. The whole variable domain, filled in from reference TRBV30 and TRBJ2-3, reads SQTIHQWPATLVQPVGSPLSLECTVEGTSNPNLYWYRQAAGRGLQLLFYSVGIGQISSEVPQNLSASRPQDRQFILSSKKLLLSDSGFYLCAGSYGTDTQYFGPGTRLTVL.

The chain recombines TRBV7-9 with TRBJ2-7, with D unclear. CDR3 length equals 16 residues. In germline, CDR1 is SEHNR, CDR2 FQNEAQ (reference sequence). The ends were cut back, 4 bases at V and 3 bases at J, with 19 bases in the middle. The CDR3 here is CASSSPGPPSGYEQYF. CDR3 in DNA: TGTGCCAGCAGCTCGCCGGGCCCCCCGTCGGGCTACGAGCAGTACTTC.

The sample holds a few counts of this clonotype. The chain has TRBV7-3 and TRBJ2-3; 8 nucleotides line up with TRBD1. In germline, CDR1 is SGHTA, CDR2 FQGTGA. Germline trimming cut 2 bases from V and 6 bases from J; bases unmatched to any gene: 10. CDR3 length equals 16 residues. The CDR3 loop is CASSLLQGASLDTQYF. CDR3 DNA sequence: TGTGCCAGCAGCTTACTGCAGGGGGCGTCTTTGGATACGCAGTATTTT. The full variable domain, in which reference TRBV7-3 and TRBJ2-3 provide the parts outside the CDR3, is GAGVSQTPSNKVTEKGKYVELRCDPISGHTALYWYRQSLGQGPEFLIYFQGTGAADDSGLPNDRFFAVRPEGSVSTLKIQRTERGDSAVYLCASSLLQGASLDTQYFGPGTRLTVL.

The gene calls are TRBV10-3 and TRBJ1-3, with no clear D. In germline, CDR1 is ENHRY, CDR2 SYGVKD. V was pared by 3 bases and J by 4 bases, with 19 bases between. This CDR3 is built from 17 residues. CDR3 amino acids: CAISDFTGDLRGNTIYF. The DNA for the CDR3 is TGTGCCATCAGTGACTTCACGGGAGACCTCCGGGGAAACACCATATATTTT.

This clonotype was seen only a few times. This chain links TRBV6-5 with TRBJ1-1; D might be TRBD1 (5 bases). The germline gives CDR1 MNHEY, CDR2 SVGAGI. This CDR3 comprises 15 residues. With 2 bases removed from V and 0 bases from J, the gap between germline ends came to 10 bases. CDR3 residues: CASSYARTLNTEAFF. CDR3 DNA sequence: TGTGCCAGCAGTTACGCTAGGACACTGAACACTGAAGCTTTCTTT.

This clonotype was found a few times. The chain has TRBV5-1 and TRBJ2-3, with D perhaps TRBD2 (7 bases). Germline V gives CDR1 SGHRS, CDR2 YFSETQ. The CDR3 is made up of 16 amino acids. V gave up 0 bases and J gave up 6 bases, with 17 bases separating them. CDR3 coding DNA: TGCGCCAGCAGCTTGGCCCCTCGCGGGGGCATGGATACGCAGTATTTT. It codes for CASSLAPRGGMDTQYF. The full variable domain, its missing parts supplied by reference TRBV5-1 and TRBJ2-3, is KAGVTQTPRYLIKTRGQQVTLSCSPISGHRSVSWYQQTPGQGLQFLFEYFSETQRNKGNFPGRFSGRQFSNSRSEMNVSTLELGDSALYLCASSLAPRGGMDTQYFGPGTRLTVL.

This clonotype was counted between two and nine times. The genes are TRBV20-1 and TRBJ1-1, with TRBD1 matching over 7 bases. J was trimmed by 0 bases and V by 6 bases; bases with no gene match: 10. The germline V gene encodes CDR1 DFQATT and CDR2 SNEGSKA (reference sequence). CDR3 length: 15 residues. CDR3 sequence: CSAKKRDSMNTEAFF. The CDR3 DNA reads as TGCAGTGCAAAAAAACGGGACAGCATGAACACTGAAGCTTTCTTT.

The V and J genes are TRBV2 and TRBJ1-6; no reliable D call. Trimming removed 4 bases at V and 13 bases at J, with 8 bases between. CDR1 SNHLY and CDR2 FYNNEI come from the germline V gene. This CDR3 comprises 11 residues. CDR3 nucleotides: TGTGCCAGCAGTGCTAGGTCCCCCCTCCACTTT. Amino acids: CASSARSPLHF.

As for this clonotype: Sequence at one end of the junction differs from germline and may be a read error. The CDR3 here is CASSRTPGLNQPQHF. The CDR3 nucleotides are TGCGCCAGCAGCCGAACCCCGGGTCTCAATCAACCCCAGCATTTT. The chain couples TRBV4-3 to TRBJ1-5; D gene uncertain. The CDR3 extends over 15 amino acids. CDR1 is LGHNA and CDR2 is YSLEER in the germline V gene.

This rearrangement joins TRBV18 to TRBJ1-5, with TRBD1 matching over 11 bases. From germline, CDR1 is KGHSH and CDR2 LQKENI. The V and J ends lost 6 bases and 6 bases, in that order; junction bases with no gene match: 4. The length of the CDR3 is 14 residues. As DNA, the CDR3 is TGTGCCAGCTCTAAGGACAGGGGGCGTCAGCCCCAGCATTTT. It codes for CASSKDRGRQPQHF.

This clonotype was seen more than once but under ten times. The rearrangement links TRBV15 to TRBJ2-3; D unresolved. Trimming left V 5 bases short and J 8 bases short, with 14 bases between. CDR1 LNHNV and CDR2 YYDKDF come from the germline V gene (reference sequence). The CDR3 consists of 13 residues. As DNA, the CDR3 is TGTGCCACCAGCGGCGGAACATCGGCTACGCAGTATTTT. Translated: CATSGGTSATQYF.

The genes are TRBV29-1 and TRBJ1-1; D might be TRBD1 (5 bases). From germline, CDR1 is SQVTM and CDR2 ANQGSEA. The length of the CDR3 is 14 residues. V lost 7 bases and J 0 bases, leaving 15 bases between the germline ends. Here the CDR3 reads CSARRGTVNTEAFF. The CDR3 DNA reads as TGCAGCGCCAGGCGGGGGACGGTGAACACTGAAGCTTTCTTT.

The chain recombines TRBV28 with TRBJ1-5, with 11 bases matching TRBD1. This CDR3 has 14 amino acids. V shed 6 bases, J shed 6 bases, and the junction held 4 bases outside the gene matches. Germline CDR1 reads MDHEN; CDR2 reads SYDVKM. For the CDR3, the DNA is TGTGCCAGCAGGAGGACAGGGGGCAGTCAGCCCCAGCATTTT. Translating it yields CASRRTGGSQPQHF.

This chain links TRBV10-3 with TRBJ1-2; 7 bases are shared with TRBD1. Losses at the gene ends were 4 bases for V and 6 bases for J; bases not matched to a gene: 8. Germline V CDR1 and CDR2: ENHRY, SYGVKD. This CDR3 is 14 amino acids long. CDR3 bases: TGTGCCATCAGTGTCGAGGGGGCCCGTGATGGCTACACCTTC. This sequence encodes CAISVEGARDGYTF.

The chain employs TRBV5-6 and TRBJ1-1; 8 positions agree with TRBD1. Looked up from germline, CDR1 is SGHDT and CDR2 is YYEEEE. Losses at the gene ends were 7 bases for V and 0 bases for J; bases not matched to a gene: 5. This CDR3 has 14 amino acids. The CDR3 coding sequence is TGTGCCAGCCTGGAACAGGGGGTGAACACTGAAGCTTTCTTT. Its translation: CASLEQGVNTEAFF.

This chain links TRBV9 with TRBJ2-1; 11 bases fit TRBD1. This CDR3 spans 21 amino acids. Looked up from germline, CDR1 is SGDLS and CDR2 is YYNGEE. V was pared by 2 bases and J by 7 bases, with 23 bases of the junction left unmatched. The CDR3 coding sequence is TGTGCCAGCAGCGTCGAAAACGGACAGGGGGCCAGCGCAGAGGATGGGAATGAGCAGTTCTTC. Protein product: CASSVENGQGASAEDGNEQFF.

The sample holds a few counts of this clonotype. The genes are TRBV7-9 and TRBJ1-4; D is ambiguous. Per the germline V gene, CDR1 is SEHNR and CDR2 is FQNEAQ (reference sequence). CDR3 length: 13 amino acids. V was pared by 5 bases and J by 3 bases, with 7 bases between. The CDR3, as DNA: TGTGCCAGCAGCCTCCCGTCTAATGAAAAACTGTTTTTT. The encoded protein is CASSLPSNEKLFF.

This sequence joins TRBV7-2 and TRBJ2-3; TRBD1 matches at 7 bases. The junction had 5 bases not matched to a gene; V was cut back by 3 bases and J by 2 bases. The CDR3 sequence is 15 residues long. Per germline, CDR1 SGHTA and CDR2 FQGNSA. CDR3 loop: CASSFDGQDTDTQYF. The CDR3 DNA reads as TGTGCCAGCAGCTTCGACGGACAGGACACAGATACGCAGTATTTT.

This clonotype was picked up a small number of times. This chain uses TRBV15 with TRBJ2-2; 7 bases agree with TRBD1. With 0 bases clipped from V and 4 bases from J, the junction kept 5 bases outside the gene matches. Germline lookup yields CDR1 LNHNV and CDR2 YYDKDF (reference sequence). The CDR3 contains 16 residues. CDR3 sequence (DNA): TGTGCCACCAGCAGAGAAACAGGGGCGTCCACCGGGGAGCTGTTTTTT. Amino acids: CATSRETGASTGELFF.

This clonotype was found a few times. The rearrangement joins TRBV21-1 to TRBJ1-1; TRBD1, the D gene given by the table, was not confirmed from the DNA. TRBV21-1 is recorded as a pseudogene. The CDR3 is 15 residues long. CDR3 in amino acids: CASSCRDRLGTEAFF. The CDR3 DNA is TGTGCCAGCAGTTGCCGGGACAGACTTGGAACTGAAGCTTTCTTT.

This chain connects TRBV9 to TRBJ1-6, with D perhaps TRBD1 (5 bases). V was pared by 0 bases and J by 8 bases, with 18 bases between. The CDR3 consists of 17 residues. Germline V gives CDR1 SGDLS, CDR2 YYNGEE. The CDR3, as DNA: TGTGCCAGCAGCGTAGCAGGGTTTGCTCGGGGAGATTCACCCCTCCACTTT. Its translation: CASSVAGFARGDSPLHF.

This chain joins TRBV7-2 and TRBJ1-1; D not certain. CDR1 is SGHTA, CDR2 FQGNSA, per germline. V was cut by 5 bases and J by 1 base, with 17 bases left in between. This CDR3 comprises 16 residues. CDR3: CASSLSEGLRNTEAFF. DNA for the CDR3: TGTGCCAGCAGCCTTAGTGAGGGCCTCCGGAACACTGAAGCTTTCTTT.

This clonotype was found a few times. The CDR3, as DNA: TGCGCCAGCAGCTTGGGGTTGATGACGAACACCGGGGAGCTGTTTTTT. This translates into CASSLGLMTNTGELFF. V usage is TRBV5-1 and J usage is TRBJ2-2; D unresolved. The CDR3 length is 16 residues. Germline V gene sequence: CDR1 SGHRS, CDR2 YFSETQ. V was shortened by 0 bases and J by 0 bases, with 9 bases between the two germline ends.

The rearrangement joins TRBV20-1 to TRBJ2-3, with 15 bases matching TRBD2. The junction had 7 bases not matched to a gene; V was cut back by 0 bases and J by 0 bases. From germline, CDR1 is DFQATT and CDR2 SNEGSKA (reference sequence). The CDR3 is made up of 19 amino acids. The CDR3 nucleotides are TGCAGTGCTAGAGACCCGGGACTAGCGGGGGGCACTAGCACAGATACGCAGTATTTT. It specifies CSARDPGLAGGTSTDTQYF.

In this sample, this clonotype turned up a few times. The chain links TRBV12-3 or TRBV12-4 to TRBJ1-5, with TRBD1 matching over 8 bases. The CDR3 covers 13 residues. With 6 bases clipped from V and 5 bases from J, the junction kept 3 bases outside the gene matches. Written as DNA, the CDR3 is TGTGCCAGCAGAAACAGGGGGGATCAGCCCCAGCATTTT. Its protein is CASRNRGDQPQHF.

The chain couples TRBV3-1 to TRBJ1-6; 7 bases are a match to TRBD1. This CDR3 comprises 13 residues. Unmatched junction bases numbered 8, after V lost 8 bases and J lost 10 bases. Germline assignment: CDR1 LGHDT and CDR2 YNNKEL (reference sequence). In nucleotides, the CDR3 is TGTGCCAGCCAAAGTACAGGGGAATCACCCCTCCACTTT. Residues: CASQSTGESPLHF.

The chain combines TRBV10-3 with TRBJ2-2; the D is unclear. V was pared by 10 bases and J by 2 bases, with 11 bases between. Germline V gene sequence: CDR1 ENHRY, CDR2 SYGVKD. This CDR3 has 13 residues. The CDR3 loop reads CATKDGNTGELFF. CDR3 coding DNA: TGTGCCACCAAGGACGGAAACACCGGGGAGCTGTTTTTT.

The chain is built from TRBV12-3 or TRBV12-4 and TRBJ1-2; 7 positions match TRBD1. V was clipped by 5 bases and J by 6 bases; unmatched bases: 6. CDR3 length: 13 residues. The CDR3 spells CASSNPQGNGYTF. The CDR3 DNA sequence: TGTGCCAGCAGTAATCCACAGGGGAATGGCTACACCTTC.

CDR3 sequence: CASSLSEAGPTDTQYF. Written as DNA, the CDR3 is TGCGCCAGCAGCTTATCTGAGGCGGGGCCCACAGATACGCAGTATTTT. The chain joins TRBV5-1 to TRBJ2-3; weak D call: TRBD2 (6 bases). V was clipped by 2 bases and J by 2 bases, with 15 bases between them. CDR1 and CDR2 from the germline V gene are SGHRS and YFSETQ. The CDR3 totals 16 residues.

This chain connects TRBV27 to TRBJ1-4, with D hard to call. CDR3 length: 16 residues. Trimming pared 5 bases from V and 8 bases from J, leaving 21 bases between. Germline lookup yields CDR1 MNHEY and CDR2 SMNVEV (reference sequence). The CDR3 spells CASSDLGRSWEEKLFF. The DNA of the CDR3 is TGTGCCAGCAGTGACCTCGGACGGTCCTGGGAGGAAAAACTGTTTTTT.

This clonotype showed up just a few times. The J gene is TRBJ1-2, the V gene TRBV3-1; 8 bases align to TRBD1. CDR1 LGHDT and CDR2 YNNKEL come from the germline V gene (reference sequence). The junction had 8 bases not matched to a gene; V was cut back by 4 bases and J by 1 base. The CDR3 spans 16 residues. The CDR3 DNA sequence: TGTGCCAGCAGCCCCTGGACAGGGAACTTTAACTATGGCTACACCTTC. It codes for CASSPWTGNFNYGYTF. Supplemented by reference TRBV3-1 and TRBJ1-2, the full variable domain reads DTAVSQTPKYLVTQMGNDKSIKCEQNLGHDTMYWYKQDSKKFLKIMFSYNNKELIINETVPNRFSPKSPDKAHLNLHINSLELGDSAVYFCASSPWTGNFNYGYTFGSGTRLTVV.